This is a list of T cell receptor beta chains from one sample in a study of human T cells and chemical hapten exposure. TCRdb reanalysed the reads using MiXCR and keeps one entry per CDR3 protein. The table records about 120,000 distinct CDR3 sequences, over 7% of them present only once. Sequenced input: whole blood. The source is a human donor in good health. Some clones in this sample may be carry-over from other donors' samples. Both conserved end residues are part of each CDR3. A D gene is named only where the DNA matches it firmly.

NA TRBV7-9 13 CASSPNRVYEQYF
NA TRBV10-3 13 CAISESTQETQYF
NA TRBV10-3 15 CAISESSGGEGEQYF
NA TRBV19 13 CASSFFAAVEAFF
NA TRBV27 15 CASSSLSGSYNEQFF
NA TRBV19 15 CASSIGVPGANVLTF
NA TRBV12-3/TRBV12-4 14 CASITQGRDTEAFF
TRBD1 TRBV5-1 12 CASRHDRGWSFF
NA TRBV7-2 15 CASSLQGPTNEKLFF
TRBD1 TRBV7-9 15 CASSSSWDSPYEQYF
TRBD1 TRBV7-9 13 CASGTGANQPQHF
NA TRBV2 12 CASNIFEYGYTF
NA TRBV11-2 13 CASSGGTAYEQYF
NA TRBV3-1 16 CASSQDRATGLYGYTF
NA TRBV11-2 12 CASSFLGKEQYF
NA TRBV19 18 CASSMFGESRSVNTEAFF
NA TRBV27 15 CASSFDPQGYYEQYF
NA TRBV20-1 14 CSAAAARENQPQHF
NA TRBV7-9 18 CASSWWPGKTKGDEKLFF
TRBD2 TRBV20-1 15 CSARLTSSGSYEQYF
TRBD2 TRBV5-1 18 CASSSGLAGGASTDTQYF
NA TRBV6-2/TRBV6-3 19 CASSYTVSTPADSNTEAFF
NA TRBV10-1 16 CASSEWGRAVTGELFF
TRBD2 TRBV6-5 15 CASSDLKTSGNEQFF
NA TRBV6-1 16 CASSVTGQSSGNTIYF
NA TRBV6-2/TRBV6-3 14 CASSYLGAGNEQFF
NA TRBV2 14 CASSERTTNTEAFF
TRBD1 TRBV6-5 13 CASRQGRVQPQHF